This T cell receptor beta chain was sequenced during a study of blood T cell repertoires in COVID-19. Across the whole study: The study drew acute and convalescent COVID-19 samples from the United States, Italy and Spain. T cells, B-cell-depleted T cells, or PBMCs provided the cDNA or gDNA that served as material.

Original processing notes: Estimation of nucleated cell counts relied on the amplification of reference gene primers. Clones were sequenced by immunoSEQ multiplex PCR, and TCRdb holds only the in-frame ones, with some missing. V and J calls and clone size are those listed in that table; D and trimming were worked out from the DNA. The table records around 280,000 clones, more than 70% of them present only once. The CDR3 has 13 residues. Germline V gene lookup returns CDR1 GTSNPN and CDR2 SVGIG (reference sequence). V dropped 0 bases and J dropped 7 bases, with 9 bases sitting between them. The Seattle patients, enrolled during active infection, were followed longitudinally.

The specimen sequenced was peripheral blood. The receptor was derived from a woman aged 25 to 39 with COVID-19, enrolled during active disease. The chain is built from TRBV30 and TRBJ1-4, with D maybe TRBD1 (5 bases). The CDR3 region is CAWSVWRGEKLFF. CDR3 sequence (DNA): TGTGCCTGGAGTGTATGGAGGGGTGAAAAACTGTTTTTT. Full variable domain (missing parts from reference TRBV30 and TRBJ1-4): SQTIHQWPATLVQPVGSPLSLECTVEGTSNPNLYWYRQAAGRGLQLLFYSVGIGQISSEVPQNLSASRPQDRQFILSSKKLLLSDSGFYLCAWSVWRGEKLFFGSGTQLSVL.